The 9 T cell receptor beta chains given below trace back to one sample, sequenced in a study of shared clonotypes between healthy human individuals. The method was immunoSEQ multiplex PCR; TCRdb's version includes in-frame clones alone and lacks a portion of them. The sample consists of some 500,000 clones, approximately 95% of them appearing once. The material sequenced was naive CD4+ T cells sorted from blood. Regarding subset: CD45RA+ positively selected. The receptors were gathered from a woman aged 30 to 39 in good health.

The V gene is TRBV4-1, the J gene TRBJ2-3, with D maybe TRBD2 (6 bases). Trimming pared 0 bases from V and 1 base from J, leaving 8 bases between. The germline V gene encodes CDR1 MGHRA and CDR2 YSYEKL. CDR3 length: 15 residues. CDR3: CASSQESSGTDTQYF. The CDR3 region has the DNA TGCGCCAGCAGCCAAGAGTCTAGCGGCACAGATACGCAGTATTTT.

The chain recombines TRBV5-1 with TRBJ2-5; D may be TRBD2 (5 bases). Per germline, CDR1 SGHRS and CDR2 YFSETQ. Trimming cost V 1 base and J 0 bases, with 10 bases left between them. The CDR3 sequence is 15 residues long. Here the CDR3 reads CASSLSSGYQETQYF. As DNA, the CDR3 is TGCGCCAGCAGCTTGTCGTCGGGGTACCAAGAGACCCAGTACTTC. The whole variable domain, remainder taken from reference TRBV5-1 and TRBJ2-5, is KAGVTQTPRYLIKTRGQQVTLSCSPISGHRSVSWYQQTPGQGLQFLFEYFSETQRNKGNFPGRFSGRQFSNSRSEMNVSTLELGDSALYLCASSLSSGYQETQYFGPGTRLLVL.

The V and J genes are TRBV6-6 and TRBJ2-4; no firm D call. This CDR3 comprises 13 residues. Deletions cut 6 bases from V and 3 bases from J, with 9 bases between. CDR1 is MNHNY, CDR2 SVGAGI, per germline (reference sequence). CDR3 in amino acids: CASREFGKNIQYF. CDR3 DNA sequence: TGTGCCAGCAGGGAGTTTGGCAAAAACATTCAGTACTTC.

The chain is built from TRBV10-1 and TRBJ2-3; TRBD1 might be the D (6 bases). The CDR3 totals 16 residues. With 4 bases removed from V and 5 bases from J, the gap between germline ends came to 19 bases. Germline CDR1 is WNHNN and CDR2 is SYGVQD (reference sequence). The CDR3: CASSAAPGQKRDTQYF. CDR3 bases: TGCGCCAGCAGTGCGGCACCGGGACAAAAAAGAGATACGCAGTATTTT.

The genes are TRBV27 and TRBJ2-7; 7 nucleotides line up with TRBD2. CDR3 length: 15 residues. The germline gives CDR1 MNHEY, CDR2 SMNVEV (reference sequence). After removal of 6 bases from V and 2 bases from J, the junction contained 10 bases not matched to a gene. CDR3 residues: CASRKTSVYTYEQYF. CDR3 bases: TGTGCCAGCAGAAAAACTAGCGTCTATACCTACGAGCAGTACTTC.

A single count supports this clone. The rearrangement joins TRBV7-9 to TRBJ2-1; the match to TRBD1 covers 9 bases. The CDR3 contains 18 residues. With 5 bases clipped from V and 7 bases from J, the junction kept 18 bases outside the gene matches. In germline, CDR1 is SEHNR, CDR2 FQNEAQ (reference sequence). The CDR3 region is CASSPGLLQGAFVNEQFF. CDR3 in DNA: TGTGCCAGCAGCCCGGGACTTCTACAGGGGGCATTTGTTAATGAGCAGTTCTTC. Variable domain in full (rest from reference TRBV7-9 and TRBJ2-1): DTGVSQNPRHKITKRGQNVTFRCDPISEHNRLYWYRQTLGQGPEFLTYFQNEAQLEKSRLLSDRFSAERPKGSFSTLEIQRTEQGDSAMYLCASSPGLLQGAFVNEQFFGPGTRLTVL.

The count of this clone is one. The V gene is TRBV4-1, the J gene TRBJ2-5; 8 nucleotides line up with TRBD2. The J call may be mistaken, given a closer DNA end match to TRBJ2-7. Germline V lookup: CDR1 MGHRA, CDR2 YSYEKL. The CDR3 is 14 residues long. The CDR3 coding sequence is TGCGCCAGCAGCCAACCCGGGACTAGAAACGAGCAGTACTTC. Encoded protein: CASSQPGTRNEQYF.

The chain has TRBV5-1 and TRBJ2-1; perhaps TRBD1 as D (6 bases). Germline CDR1 and CDR2: SGHRS and YFSETQ. The CDR3 has 17 amino acids. Trimming stripped 1 base from V and 6 bases from J, with 20 bases between. The CDR3 DNA sequence: TGCGCCAGCAGCTTGATGGCAGGGATTAGGGGGTCCAATGAGCAGTTCTTC. Its protein product is CASSLMAGIRGSNEQFF.

The CDR3 DNA sequence: TGTGCCAGCAGACCCCAAGGTAATAGCAATCAGCCCCAGCATTTT. Its protein product is CASRPQGNSNQPQHF. This chain connects TRBV6-5 to TRBJ1-5; D unresolved. The CDR3 contains 15 residues. Trimming removed 6 bases from V and 0 bases from J, with 12 bases in between. Germline values: CDR1 MNHEY, CDR2 SVGAGI.